This T cell receptor beta chain derives from a study of blood T cell repertoires in COVID-19. Study information: In each case, the material was cDNA or gDNA derived from T cells, B-cell-depleted T cells, or PBMCs.

How the authors handled the data: Reference gene primer amplification gave estimated nucleated cell counts. TCRdb's copy holds only in-frame clones and misses some; the assay was immunoSEQ multiplex PCR. The DNA was the basis for D and trimming; V, J and clone size are from that table. There are under 250,000 clones in the sample; less than 85% occur only once, and 5.5% lies in the top ten. The CDR3 is 12 residues long. With 4 bases removed from V and 7 bases from J, the gap between germline ends came to 7 bases. The germline V gene has CDR1 LNHDA and CDR2 SQIVND (reference sequence). Sequenced: peripheral blood. The receptor was isolated from a woman in her seventies with acute or convalescent COVID-19. This sequence joins TRBV19 and TRBJ1-4; no definite D call. CDR3 sequence: CASSKLGEKLFF. The CDR3 region has the DNA TGTGCCAGTAGTAAACTAGGTGAAAAACTGTTTTTT.